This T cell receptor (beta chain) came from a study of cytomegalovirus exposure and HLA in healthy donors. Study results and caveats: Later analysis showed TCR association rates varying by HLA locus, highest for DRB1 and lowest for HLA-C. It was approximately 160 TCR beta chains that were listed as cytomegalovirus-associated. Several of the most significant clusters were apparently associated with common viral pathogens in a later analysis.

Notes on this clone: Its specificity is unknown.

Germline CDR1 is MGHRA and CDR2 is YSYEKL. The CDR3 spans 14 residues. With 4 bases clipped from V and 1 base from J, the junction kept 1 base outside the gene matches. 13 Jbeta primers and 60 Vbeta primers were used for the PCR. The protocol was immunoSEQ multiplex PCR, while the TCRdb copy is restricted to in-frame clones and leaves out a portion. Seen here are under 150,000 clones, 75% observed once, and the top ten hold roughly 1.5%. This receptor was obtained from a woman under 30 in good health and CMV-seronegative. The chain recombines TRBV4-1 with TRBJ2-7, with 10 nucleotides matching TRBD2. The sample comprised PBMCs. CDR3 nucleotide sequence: TGCGCCAGCAGCCCTAGCGGGGGTTCCTACGAGCAGTACTTC. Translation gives CASSPSGGSYEQYF.